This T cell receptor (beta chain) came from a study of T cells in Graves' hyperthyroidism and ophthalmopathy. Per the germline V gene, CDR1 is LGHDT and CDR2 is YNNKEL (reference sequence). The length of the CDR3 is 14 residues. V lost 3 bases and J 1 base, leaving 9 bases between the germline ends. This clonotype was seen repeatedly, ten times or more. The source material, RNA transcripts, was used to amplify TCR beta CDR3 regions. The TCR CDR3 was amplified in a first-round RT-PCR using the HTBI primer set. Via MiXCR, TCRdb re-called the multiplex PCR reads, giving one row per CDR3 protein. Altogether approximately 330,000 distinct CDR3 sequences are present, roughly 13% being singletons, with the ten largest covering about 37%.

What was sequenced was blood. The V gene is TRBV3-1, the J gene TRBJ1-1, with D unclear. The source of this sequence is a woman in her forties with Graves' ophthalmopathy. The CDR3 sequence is CASSQGGKNTEAFF. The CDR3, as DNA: TGTGCCAGCAGCCAGGGCGGAAAGAACACTGAAGCTTTCTTT.